The 27 T cell receptor beta chains in this list originate from one sample, sequenced in a study of blood T cells in healthy people across ages (dated by TCRdb to between 2015 and 2016). Receptors were amplified or captured by 5' RACE. Sequencing instrument: Illumina HiSeq 2500. A second PCR of about 7 to 12 cycles was run with a J-beta primer mix and a sample-barcoded 5' primer. TCRdb reanalyzed the raw reads on its own, using fastp at Q25 for trimming and MiXCR for clone calling, and kept in-frame beta chains. Rows merge per CDR3 protein into single entries with the most common DNA and genes. The table for this sample lists about 1.7 million distinct CDR3 sequences; about 30% of them were counted only once. Around 7.7% of the sample is in the top ten clones. The source material was blood. The receptors derive from a woman in her 30s in good health.

This clonotype was recorded many times. The chain recombines TRBV20-1 with TRBJ2-6; no definite D call. V was shortened by 6 bases and J by 4 bases, with 13 bases between the two germline ends. Germline V gene sequence: CDR1 DFQATT, CDR2 SNEGSKA (reference sequence). The CDR3 is made up of 14 amino acids. CDR3 sequence (DNA): TGCAGTGCCGAACCCGAGACCGGGGCCAACGTCCTGACTTTC. Its protein product is CSAEPETGANVLTF.

The rearrangement joins TRBV7-9 to TRBJ1-6, with unresolved D. Germline CDR1 SEHNR, CDR2 FQNEAQ (reference sequence). The V and J ends lost 3 bases and 5 bases respectively, with 8 bases between them. The CDR3 extends over 14 amino acids. The CDR3 DNA sequence: TGTGCCAGCAGCTTTCGGGAGGATAATTCACCCCTCCACTTT. This encodes CASSFREDNSPLHF.

The chain couples TRBV9 to TRBJ2-3, with a weak D call TRBD1 (5 bases). The germline V gene encodes CDR1 SGDLS and CDR2 YYNGEE. Trimming cost V 4 bases and J 0 bases, with 15 bases left between them. The CDR3 covers 16 residues. CDR3 DNA: TGTGCCAGCAGCCCTAGACAGCTCCCTAGCACAGATACGCAGTATTTT. This codes for CASSPRQLPSTDTQYF.

The chain uses TRBV30 and TRBJ2-6; no reliable D call. The CDR3 runs to 16 residues. Germline CDR1 reads GTSNPN; CDR2 reads SVGIG (reference sequence). V was clipped by 0 bases and J by 0 bases, with 9 bases between them. In nucleotides, the CDR3 is TGTGCCTGGAGTGTTCTCGCCTTCTCTGGGGCCAACGTCCTGACTTTC. Its protein is CAWSVLAFSGANVLTF.

This sequence joins TRBV29-1 and TRBJ1-2, with D possibly matching TRBD1 (5 bases). The CDR3 covers 12 residues. Germline V gives CDR1 SQVTM, CDR2 ANQGSEA. The ends were cut back, 5 bases at V and 6 bases at J, with 13 bases in the middle. In DNA, the CDR3 is TGCAGCGTTCAGGGTACGAGCGATGGCTACACCTTC. It specifies CSVQGTSDGYTF.

A note on this clonotype: One junction end does not reproduce the germline sequence, and a read error may be involved. The gene calls are TRBV7-2 and TRBJ2-5; 10 positions match TRBD2. Germline loops: CDR1 SGHTA, CDR2 FQGNSA. This CDR3 spans 16 amino acids. The chain's CDR3 is CASSLDTAGGPEIQYF. CDR3 DNA: TGTGCCAGCAGCTTAGATACAGCGGGGGGGCCCGAGATCCAGTACTTC.

The chain has TRBV12-3 or TRBV12-4 and TRBJ2-1; perhaps TRBD1 as D (5 bases). The J call is uncertain, as TRBJ2-7 better fits the DNA end. This CDR3 spans 16 amino acids. The CDR3 reads CASSYRQSSSYNEQYF. CDR3 bases: TGTGCCAGCAGTTATCGACAGAGTTCTTCCTACAATGAGCAGTACTTC.

Many counts were recorded for this clonotype. The V gene is TRBV12-3 or TRBV12-4, the J gene TRBJ2-7; TRBD2 aligns across 8 bases. The V and J ends lost 5 bases and 2 bases, in that order; junction bases with no gene match: 5. The CDR3 runs to 14 residues. CDR3 nucleotide sequence: TGTGCCAGCAGTGTCGGGACTAGGACCTACGAGCAGTACTTC. Translating it yields CASSVGTRTYEQYF.

In regard to this clonotype: A junction boundary mismatches the germline segment, possibly from a read error. V gene TRBV29-1 combines with J gene TRBJ1-1; 11 nucleotides match TRBD1. The V gene's germline CDR1 is SQVTM and CDR2 ANQGSEA. CDR3 size: 12 residues. Here the CDR3 DNA reads TGCAGCGGGGGACAGGGGGGCACTGGAGCTTTCTTT. Translation gives CSGGQGGTGAFF.

A few counts support this clonotype. The rearrangement links TRBV7-9 to TRBJ1-5; D unclear. Trimming removed 1 base from V and 4 bases from J, with 14 bases in between. The CDR3 runs 16 residues. The germline V gene encodes CDR1 SEHNR and CDR2 FQNEAQ (reference sequence). The CDR3 loop is CASSLEGMAANQPQHF. DNA for the CDR3: TGTGCCAGCAGCTTAGAAGGTATGGCGGCGAATCAGCCCCAGCATTTT. Based on the CDR3 plus reference TRBV7-9 and TRBJ1-5, the full variable domain is DTGVSQNPRHKITKRGQNVTFRCDPISEHNRLYWYRQTLGQGPEFLTYFQNEAQLEKSRLLSDRFSAERPKGSFSTLEIQRTEQGDSAMYLCASSLEGMAANQPQHFGDGTRLSIL.

This clonotype was detected a few times. J is TRBJ2-7 and V is TRBV20-1, with 7 positions matching TRBD2. Trimming cost V 6 bases and J 7 bases; bases outside gene matches: 9. This CDR3 is built from 12 residues. CDR1 and CDR2 from the germline V gene are DFQATT and SNEGSKA (reference sequence). CDR3 residues: CSAPGLVEEQYF. In nucleotides, the CDR3 is TGCAGTGCCCCAGGACTAGTGGAGGAGCAGTACTTC.

This clonotype showed up just a few times. V usage is TRBV7-6 and J usage is TRBJ2-6; 10 bases match TRBD1. The length of the CDR3 is 18 residues. The V gene end was trimmed by 5 bases and the J gene end by 5 bases; junction bases not matched to a gene: 12. Germline V gene data show CDR1 as SGHVS and CDR2 as FNYEAQ. In DNA form, the CDR3 reads TGTGCCAGCAGCCCACGGGACAGGGGTCTATCTAGGGCCAACGTCCTGACTTTC. As protein: CASSPRDRGLSRANVLTF.

This clonotype appeared once. An end of the junction does not agree with germline; a read error may underlie this. J is TRBJ2-7 and V is TRBV7-6; 10 nucleotides align to TRBD1. This CDR3 is 16 amino acids long. Germline CDR1 SGHVS, CDR2 FNYEAQ. The CDR3, as DNA: TGTGCCAGCAGCTTCCGGACAGGGGGGGTTCTCTACGAGCTGTACTTC. This gives the protein CASSFRTGGVLYELYF. Full variable domain (rest looked up from reference TRBV7-6 and TRBJ2-7): GAGVSQSPRYKVTKRGQDVALRCDPISGHVSLYWYRQALGQGPEFLTYFNYEAQQDKSGLPNDRFSAERPEGSISTLTIQRTEQRDSAMYRCASSFRTGGVLYELYFGPGTRLTVT.

This clonotype was counted only a few times. The chain employs TRBV11-2 and TRBJ1-6; TRBD1 might be the D (5 bases). Trimming took off 8 bases at V and 7 bases at J, with 21 bases between the two ends. The CDR3 runs to 16 residues. The germline gives CDR1 SGHAT, CDR2 FQNNGV. The CDR3 loop reads CASGGTFTRRNSPLHF. CDR3 DNA sequence: TGTGCCAGCGGCGGGACTTTTACAAGGAGAAATTCACCCCTCCACTTT.

This clonotype was observed at least ten times. The genes are TRBV7-3 and TRBJ2-4, with D tentatively TRBD1 (6 bases). CDR3 length: 18 amino acids. The germline V and J ends were trimmed by 3 bases and 1 base, with 19 bases remaining between them. The germline V gene has CDR1 SGHTA and CDR2 FQGTGA. The CDR3 sequence: CASSFRGGGALAKNIQYF. The DNA for the CDR3 is TGTGCCAGCAGCTTCCGAGGTGGGGGCGCCTTGGCCAAAAACATTCAGTACTTC.

The chain couples TRBV11-2 to TRBJ1-5, with a tentative D call TRBD1 (5 bases). Germline V CDR1 and CDR2: SGHAT, FQNNGV. V lost 6 bases, J lost 7 bases, and 22 bases lay in between. The CDR3 loop spans 16 amino acids. DNA for the CDR3: TGTGCCAGCAGTCAAGGAACCGGGACCCGGGGACAGCCCCAGCATTTT. Translated: CASSQGTGTRGQPQHF.

This clonotype was picked up many times. The chain recombines TRBV10-3 with TRBJ2-7; 11 positions match TRBD2. The V gene end was trimmed by 6 bases and the J gene end by 6 bases; junction bases not matched to a gene: 7. Germline-derived CDR1 and CDR2 are ENHRY and SYGVKD. The CDR3 totals 14 residues. The CDR3 here is CAIRETSGNGEQYF. In nucleotides, the CDR3 is TGTGCCATCAGGGAGACTAGCGGGAACGGCGAGCAGTACTTC.

The rearrangement uses TRBV24-1 and TRBJ2-3; 8 nucleotides line up with TRBD1. V was clipped by 3 bases and J by 9 bases; unmatched bases: 10. CDR1 is KGHDR, CDR2 SFDVKD, per germline. The CDR3 has 15 residues. CDR3 nucleotide sequence: TGTGCCACCAGTGATCCCGGACAGGGCTCAAGGACGCAGTATTTT. Its translation is CATSDPGQGSRTQYF.

This chain links TRBV20-1 with TRBJ2-7; a weak D match, TRBD1 (5 bases). This CDR3 spans 18 amino acids. The V and J ends lost 1 base and 2 bases respectively, with 24 bases between them. Germline CDR1 reads DFQATT; CDR2 reads SNEGSKA (reference sequence). The DNA for the CDR3 is TGCAGTGCTAGAGTTTCCCCTGGACAAGGGCGAAAACCCTACGAGCAGTACTTC. Amino acids: CSARVSPGQGRKPYEQYF.

This clonotype was seen more than once but under ten times. For the CDR3, the DNA is TGCGCCAGCAGCTCTGGCGGAGGGAGGGTGTTCTTC. Its protein is CASSSGGGRVFF. The V gene is TRBV5-1, the J gene TRBJ2-1, with TRBD2 matching 7 bases. CDR1 and CDR2 from the germline V gene are SGHRS and YFSETQ. The CDR3 sequence is 12 residues long. The junction had 9 bases not matched to a gene; V was cut back by 3 bases and J by 15 bases.

This clonotype was observed at least ten times. This chain links TRBV29-1 with TRBJ1-2; D remains unclear. The V gene's germline CDR1 is SQVTM and CDR2 ANQGSEA. V was shortened by 3 bases and J by 12 bases, with 14 bases between the two germline ends. The CDR3 sequence is 11 residues long. This CDR3 reads CSVEVRTANTF. Written as DNA, the CDR3 is TGCAGCGTTGAGGTCAGGACCGCTAACACCTTC. The full variable domain, in which reference TRBV29-1 and TRBJ1-2 provide the parts outside the CDR3, is SAVISQKPSRDICQRGTSLTIQCQVDSQVTMMFWYRQQPGQSLTLIATANQGSEATYESGFVIDKFPISRPNLTFSTLTVSNMSPEDSSIYLCSVEVRTANTFGSGTRLTVV.

J is TRBJ2-7 and V is TRBV18; tentatively, D is TRBD1 (6 bases). Trimming took off 3 bases at V and 3 bases at J, with 15 bases between the two ends. The germline CDR1 and CDR2 sequences are KGHSH and LQKENI. This CDR3 has 15 amino acids. CDR3 in amino acids: CASSPRTARFYEQYF. CDR3 DNA: TGTGCCAGCTCACCTAGGACAGCCAGGTTCTACGAGCAGTACTTC.

V gene TRBV6-1 combines with J gene TRBJ2-7; D remains unclear. V was clipped by 2 bases and J by 12 bases, with 11 bases between them. Germline V gives CDR1 MNHNS, CDR2 SASEGT. This CDR3 spans 11 amino acids. The CDR3 DNA is TGTGCCAGCAGTGAAAAAAGGAAGCGGTACTTC. This gives the protein CASSEKRKRYF.

This clonotype was observed a handful of times. V usage is TRBV9 and J usage is TRBJ2-1; TRBD2 agrees at 8 bases. V lost 2 bases and J lost 7; bases outside the gene matches: 8. Germline loops: CDR1 SGDLS, CDR2 YYNGEE. The CDR3 runs 15 residues. Here the CDR3 DNA reads TGTGCCAGCAGCGTCACCGCGGGGGGCGGGAATGAGCAGTTCTTC. Protein: CASSVTAGGGNEQFF.

The V gene is TRBV27, the J gene TRBJ2-2, with 11 bases identical to TRBD2. The J segment lost 4 bases and the V segment lost 3 bases, leaving 7 bases of the junction unmatched. CDR1 and CDR2 (germline): MNHEY, SMNVEV (reference sequence). The CDR3 is made up of 17 amino acids. The CDR3 DNA follows: TGTGCCAGCAGTTTTCGTAGCGGGGGGGCGGCCACCGGGGAGCTGTTTTTT. Translated, it gives CASSFRSGGAATGELFF.

To note about this clonotype: With a much larger clone just one base away, this may be a read error. V usage is TRBV20-1 and J usage is TRBJ2-7; possible D gene TRBD2, 6 bases. Trimming stripped 2 bases from V and 3 bases from J, with 14 bases between. Germline CDR1 reads DFQATT; CDR2 reads SNEGSKA (reference sequence). The CDR3 is 14 residues long. The CDR3, as DNA: TGCAGTGCTAGAACCAACGGGAGATTCTACGAGCAGTACTTC. Translation: CSARTNGRFYEQYF.

This clonotype was picked up a small number of times. This rearrangement joins TRBV28 to TRBJ2-6, with D uncertain. The CDR3 covers 15 residues. From germline, CDR1 is MDHEN and CDR2 SYDVKM. V was clipped by 4 bases and J by 4 bases, with 11 bases between them. Written as DNA, the CDR3 is TGTGCCAGCAGTTACACAGTAAAAGGGGCCAACGTCCTGACTTTC. Encoded protein: CASSYTVKGANVLTF.